Below are 10 T cell receptor beta chains sequenced from a single sample in a study of T cells in localized non-small cell lung cancer (TCRdb year 2020). Receptor libraries were prepared by the immunoSEQ multiplex PCR assay. The clones in this table, taken by TCRdb from immuneACCESS, are in-frame only. Not every clone is retained; where verified, under half of the shortfall comes from an unresolved V gene, and the cause of the rest is unknown. This sample gives some 78,000 clones in total; 84% of them show up just once. The ten top clones hold 2.8% of the sample. This specimen was peripheral blood, taken before any cancer treatment. These TCRs come from a man aged 40 to 75 with stage I lung adenocarcinoma.

This clone was recorded once. Other DNA sequences in the sample encode the same CDR3. The CDR3 nucleotides read TGTGCCAGCTCACCTAGGACTAGCGGGGCCTACGAGCAGTACTTC. Its translation is CASSPRTSGAYEQYF. This rearrangement joins TRBV18 to TRBJ2-7; 12 positions agree with TRBD2. V dropped 3 bases and J dropped 2; count of bases not matched to a gene: 2. The germline V gene has CDR1 KGHSH and CDR2 LQKENI. The CDR3 has 15 residues.

The chain is built from TRBV21-1 and TRBJ2-7; the DNA was not compared with TRBD1, the D call given in the table. TRBV21-1 has pseudogene status. CDR3 length: 13 residues. The DNA of the CDR3 is TGTGCCAGCAGAACAGGGGAACGAGACGAGCAGTACTTC. Its translation: CASRTGERDEQYF.

The V call is TRBV7-9, the J call TRBJ2-7; D is unresolved. Germline-derived CDR1 and CDR2 are SEHNR and FQNEAQ (reference sequence). V lost 4 bases and J 2 bases, leaving 6 bases between the germline ends. This CDR3 comprises 12 residues. The CDR3 coding sequence is TGTGCCAGCAGCTCGGTTACCTACGAGCAGTACTTC. Amino acid sequence: CASSSVTYEQYF.

This chain uses TRBV14 with TRBJ2-7; 9 bases map to TRBD2. J was trimmed by 5 bases and V by 4 bases; bases with no gene match: 9. This CDR3 spans 15 amino acids. From germline, CDR1 is SGHDN and CDR2 FVKESK. CDR3 nucleotides: TGTGCCAGCAGCCTAGGTAGCGGGAGCTTGAACGAGCAGTACTTC. This sequence encodes CASSLGSGSLNEQYF. Complete variable domain (other parts from reference TRBV14 and TRBJ2-7): EAGVTQFPSHSVIEKGQTVTLRCDPISGHDNLYWYRRVMGKEIKFLLHFVKESKQDESGMPNNRFLAERTGGTYSTLKVQPAELEDSGVYFCASSLGSGSLNEQYFGPGTRLTVT.

The chain links TRBV27 to TRBJ2-3; possible D gene TRBD1, 6 bases. The CDR3 runs 15 residues. V lost 5 bases and J 3 bases, leaving 15 bases between the germline ends. Germline-derived CDR1 and CDR2 are MNHEY and SMNVEV (reference sequence). The CDR3 region has the DNA TGTGCCAGCAGTAGAGCGTTGGGGGCGACAGATACGCAGTATTTT. It is translated as CASSRALGATDTQYF.

The chain employs TRBV6-5 and TRBJ2-7; 10 nucleotides line up with TRBD1. CDR3 length: 14 amino acids. Germline CDR1 MNHEY, CDR2 SVGAGI. V shed 6 bases, J shed 1 base, and the junction held 3 bases outside the gene matches. The CDR3 DNA follows: TGTGCCAGCAGGGACAGGGGGGGATCCTACGAGCAGTACTTC. This encodes CASRDRGGSYEQYF.

The rearrangement joins TRBV9 to TRBJ2-3; TRBD2 matches at 7 bases. V was pared by 4 bases and J by 2 bases, with 7 bases of the junction left unmatched. The germline V gene has CDR1 SGDLS and CDR2 YYNGEE. This CDR3 has 15 residues. In nucleotides, the CDR3 is TGTGCCAGCAGCCCGGGGCTAGCGGACACAGATACGCAGTATTTT. Translation: CASSPGLADTDTQYF.

The table lists this clone with a count of one. V usage is TRBV6-5 and J usage is TRBJ2-1, with 7 bases that match TRBD2. The J segment lost 0 bases and the V segment lost 2 bases, leaving 4 bases of the junction unmatched. The CDR3 runs 16 residues. The V gene's germline CDR1 is MNHEY and CDR2 SVGAGI. The CDR3 is CASSYRSGDSYNEQFF. The CDR3 region has the DNA TGTGCCAGCAGTTACCGGAGCGGGGACTCCTACAATGAGCAGTTCTTC.

This chain connects TRBV29-1 to TRBJ2-5; 9 bases are shared with TRBD1. The CDR3 contains 13 residues. Germline-derived CDR1 and CDR2 are SQVTM and ANQGSEA. V lost 6 bases and J lost 2; bases outside the gene matches: 4. The DNA of the CDR3 is TGCAGCGTATCCGGGACAGGGCAAGAGACCCAGTACTTC. It encodes CSVSGTGQETQYF.

The gene calls are TRBV19 and TRBJ1-1, with TRBD1 matching over 10 bases. Germline V gene sequence: CDR1 LNHDA, CDR2 SQIVND (reference sequence). With 10 bases clipped from V and 2 bases from J, the junction kept 7 bases outside the gene matches. The CDR3 is 14 residues long. The CDR3 sequence is CATWDRGLNTEAFF. The DNA for the CDR3 is TGTGCCACCTGGGACAGGGGCCTTAACACTGAAGCTTTCTTT.